Shown below are 17 T cell receptor beta chains from a single sample sequenced in a study of CD8 T cells in ankylosing spondylitis. TCRdb passed the 5' RACE reads through MiXCR, listing each CDR3 protein once. This table has some 140,000 distinct CDR3 sequences, 5.5% to 7.5% appearing once. Specimen: blood, either unsorted or a sorted T cell fraction (not recorded which). The source of these receptors is a female donor with ankylosing spondylitis or in good health (not recorded which).

This clonotype came up a few times. The chain couples TRBV7-2 to TRBJ1-2, with a tentative D call TRBD1 (5 bases). This CDR3 spans 15 amino acids. Deletions cut 5 bases from V and 7 bases from J, with 20 bases between. CDR1 and CDR2 (germline): SGHTA, FQGNSA. The CDR3 coding sequence is TGTGCCAGCAGCCCATACCTGGCGGGGGGACGTGGCTACACCTTC. This codes for CASSPYLAGGRGYTF.

The table lists this clonotype with many counts. This chain links TRBV20-1 with TRBJ1-6; tentative D call: TRBD1 (5 bases). Between the trimmed V and J ends, which lost 0 bases and 5 bases, there was a span of 14 bases. The length of the CDR3 is 16 residues. Germline V gene sequence: CDR1 DFQATT, CDR2 SNEGSKA (reference sequence). In DNA form, the CDR3 reads TGCAGTGCTAGAGATTTCGCCGGGGGGAATAATTCACCCCTCCACTTT. This translates into CSARDFAGGNNSPLHF.

Many counts were recorded for this clonotype. The V and J genes are TRBV12-3 or TRBV12-4 and TRBJ2-4, with a tentative D call TRBD1 (6 bases). V shed 6 bases and J shed 1 base, with 10 bases lying between them. This CDR3 comprises 14 residues. CDR3 nucleotides: TGTGCCAGCAGCCTAACAGGGGCCAAAAACATTCAGTACTTC. This translates into CASSLTGAKNIQYF.

This clonotype was seen many times. The chain uses TRBV4-2 and TRBJ2-1; D is perhaps TRBD2 (6 bases). This CDR3 is built from 13 residues. The V and J ends lost 4 bases and 7 bases respectively, with 11 bases between them. Germline V lookup: CDR1 LGHNA, CDR2 YNFKEQ. The CDR3 nucleotides read TGTGCCAGCAGCCCGAATCGGGAGAATGAGCAGTTCTTC. The encoded protein is CASSPNRENEQFF.

This clonotype was observed many times. The chain recombines TRBV12-3 or TRBV12-4 with TRBJ1-2; weak D call: TRBD1 (6 bases). V was clipped by 3 bases and J by 4 bases, with 12 bases between them. CDR3 length: 14 amino acids. In DNA, the CDR3 is TGTGCCAGCAGTTTTCGGGGGGCGGGCTATGGCTACACCTTC. It codes for CASSFRGAGYGYTF.

This clonotype was detected only a few times. This chain connects TRBV7-9 to TRBJ1-2; D gene uncertain. Germline V gene sequence: CDR1 SEHNR, CDR2 FQNEAQ (reference sequence). The length of the CDR3 is 13 residues. V was clipped by 1 base and J by 5 bases, with 8 bases between them. The CDR3 region is CASSLDGLYGYTF. CDR3 nucleotides: TGTGCCAGCAGCTTAGACGGACTTTATGGCTACACCTTC.

This clonotype has only one observation. This may be a read error, as it is one base from a much larger clone. The chain's CDR3 is CASSSQWVWETQYF. CDR3 DNA sequence: TGCGCCAGCAGCTCCCAGTGGGTATGGGAGACCCAGTACTTC. The genes are TRBV5-1 and TRBJ2-5, with D uncertain. This CDR3 has 14 residues. V gave up 3 bases and J gave up 5 bases, with 14 bases separating them. Germline-derived CDR1 and CDR2 are SGHRS and YFSETQ.

There are many counts of this clonotype. The V gene is TRBV6-2 or TRBV6-3, the J gene TRBJ1-1; D may be TRBD1 (6 bases). The CDR3 is 13 residues long. The germline CDR1 and CDR2 sequences are MNHEY and SVGEGT. V was cut by 4 bases and J by 10 bases, with 16 bases left in between. The CDR3 DNA sequence: TGTGCCAGCAGTTTCCGGGACAAGACTCGAGCTTTCTTT. Amino acids: CASSFRDKTRAFF.

This clonotype has a count of ten or more. The chain recombines TRBV5-5 with TRBJ2-3; 9 bases are shared with TRBD2. The CDR3 runs 18 residues. Trimming removed 1 base from V and 4 bases from J; junction bases left unmatched: 13. Germline V lookup: CDR1 SGHKS, CDR2 YYEKEE (reference sequence). CDR3 amino acids: CASSLMGFGAGGPDTQYF. CDR3 DNA sequence: TGTGCCAGCAGCTTGATGGGTTTCGGGGCGGGGGGGCCAGATACGCAGTATTTT.

This clonotype occurred many times. The chain has TRBV7-9 and TRBJ2-7; D call uncertain. V was pared by 1 base and J by 2 bases, with 6 bases between. The V gene's germline CDR1 is SEHNR and CDR2 FQNEAQ (reference sequence). The CDR3 runs 13 residues. The CDR3 sequence: CASSLETAYEQYF. CDR3 DNA: TGTGCCAGCAGCTTAGAAACAGCCTACGAGCAGTACTTC.

This clonotype was found many times. This chain links TRBV5-6 with TRBJ2-3; D unresolved. CDR1 is SGHDT and CDR2 is YYEEEE in the germline V gene. The CDR3 runs to 16 residues. V lost 0 bases, J lost 0 bases, and 11 bases lay in between. The CDR3 loop is CASSLVATPSTDTQYF. CDR3 nucleotide sequence: TGTGCCAGCAGCTTGGTGGCGACCCCCAGCACAGATACGCAGTATTTT.

Turning to this clonotype: A much more abundant neighbour one base away suggests this may be a read error. This rearrangement joins TRBV4-1 to TRBJ1-2, with D uncertain. CDR1 is MGHRA, CDR2 YSYEKL, per germline. V shed 2 bases and J shed 0 bases, with 10 bases lying between them. The length of the CDR3 is 15 residues. Here the CDR3 DNA reads TGCGCCAGCAGCCAAAACAGCGGACCTAACTATGGCTACACCTTC. It codes for CASSQNSGPNYGYTF.

This clonotype was seen repeatedly, ten times or more. V usage is TRBV5-1 and J usage is TRBJ1-5; 7 bases line up with TRBD1. CDR1 SGHRS and CDR2 YFSETQ come from the germline V gene. The V and J ends lost 8 bases and 1 base, in that order; junction bases with no gene match: 9. The CDR3 covers 15 residues. The CDR3 DNA is TGCGCCAGTTCCGAGTCAGGGGGGAGCAATCAGCCCCAGCATTTT. Translating it yields CASSESGGSNQPQHF.

This clonotype came up a few times. The chain combines TRBV12-3 or TRBV12-4 with TRBJ1-2, with D uncertain. V gave up 6 bases and J gave up 5 bases, with 10 bases separating them. The CDR3 is 12 amino acids. The CDR3 DNA reads as TGTGCCAGCAGGGGAGTTGGGTATGGCTACACCTTC. This gives the protein CASRGVGYGYTF.

This clonotype showed up many times. V and J are TRBV12-3 or TRBV12-4 and TRBJ1-2; D is unresolved. Trimming removed 10 bases at V and 7 bases at J, with 10 bases between. CDR3 length: 10 amino acids. This chain's CDR3 is CAIKYLGYTF. The CDR3 DNA sequence: TGTGCCATCAAATATCTTGGCTACACCTTC.

CDR3 DNA sequence: TGCGCCAGCAGCGAAGGGTCACTAAGGGATACGCAGTATTTT. This encodes CASSEGSLRDTQYF. This sequence joins TRBV5-1 and TRBJ2-3; D gene uncertain. Germline CDR1 reads SGHRS; CDR2 reads YFSETQ. The CDR3 runs to 14 residues. Between the trimmed V and J ends, which lost 4 bases and 6 bases, there was a span of 15 bases.

This clonotype has a count of ten or more. CDR3 sequence: CAPKGNTISTDTQYF. As DNA, the CDR3 is TGTGCCCCTAAAGGAAACACTATTAGCACAGATACGCAGTATTTT. This chain uses TRBV21-1 with TRBJ2-3. TRBV21-1 is shown as a pseudogene. The CDR3 has 15 residues.